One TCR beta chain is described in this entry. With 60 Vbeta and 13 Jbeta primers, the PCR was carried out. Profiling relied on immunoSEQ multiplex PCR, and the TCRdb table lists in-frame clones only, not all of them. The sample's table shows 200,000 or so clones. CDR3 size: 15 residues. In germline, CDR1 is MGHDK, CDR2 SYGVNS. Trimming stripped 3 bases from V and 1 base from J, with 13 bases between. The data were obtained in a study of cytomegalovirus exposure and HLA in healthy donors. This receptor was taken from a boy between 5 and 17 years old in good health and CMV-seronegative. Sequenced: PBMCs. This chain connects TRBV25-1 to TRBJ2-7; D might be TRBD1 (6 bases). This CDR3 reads CASSDRSGVSYEQYF. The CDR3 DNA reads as TGTGCCAGCAGTGATAGGTCAGGGGTTTCCTACGAGCAGTACTTC.